The entry that follows covers one T cell receptor beta chain sequence. Time point here: patch test 2, 6 weeks after DPC sensitization. As for treatment: therapeutic diphenylcyclopropenone sensitization with weekly scalp DPC. These data belong to a study of human T cells and chemical hapten exposure. Study overall: Women made up most patients, who had alopecia areata, totalis or universalis.

Germline assignment: CDR1 GTSNPN and CDR2 SVGIG (reference sequence). CDR3 length equals 15 residues. V was clipped by 4 bases and J by 10 bases, with 25 bases between them. MiXCR was run by TCRdb on the RACE reads, yielding one entry per CDR3 protein. Of about 96,000 distinct CDR3 sequences in the sample, 9.3% are singletons; the top ten hold approximately 2%. The specimen was whole blood, collected in connection with sensitization to the hapten diphenylcyclopropenone (DPC). The receptor was isolated from a woman aged 40 to 50 with alopecia areata. Some clones in this sample may be carry-over from other donors' samples. The chain joins TRBV30 to TRBJ1-1; no definite D call. The CDR3 sequence is CAWTQRLDPRWRAFF. CDR3 in DNA: TGTGCCTGGACTCAACGGTTGGACCCGCGATGGAGAGCTTTCTTT.